This T cell receptor beta chain derives from a study of blood T cell repertoires in COVID-19. Study details: Spain, Italy and the United States supplied samples that represented acute and convalescent COVID-19. The cDNA or gDNA used as material had been derived from T cells, B-cell-depleted T cells, or PBMCs.

CDR3 size: 14 residues. The germline CDR1 and CDR2 sequences are ENHRY and SYGVKD. The trim removed 6 bases at V and 2 bases at J, leaving 5 bases unmatched. Participants spanned ages about 18 to 95 years and resided in 20 to 25 US areas. Here immunoSEQ multiplex PCR was the method, and the copy in TCRdb shows in-frame clones only, minus some. This table holds over 110,000 clones, over 70% found once. The chain is built from TRBV10-3 and TRBJ1-1, with TRBD1 matching over 8 bases. The sequenced sample consisted of PBMCs or T cells enriched from blood (not recorded which). This clonotype originated in a man aged 50-59 years in a cohort exposed to, infected with or recovered from COVID-19 (not recorded which). The CDR3 region has the DNA TGTGCCATCAGACCGACAGGGGACAACACTGAAGCTTTCTTT. It translates to CAIRPTGDNTEAFF.